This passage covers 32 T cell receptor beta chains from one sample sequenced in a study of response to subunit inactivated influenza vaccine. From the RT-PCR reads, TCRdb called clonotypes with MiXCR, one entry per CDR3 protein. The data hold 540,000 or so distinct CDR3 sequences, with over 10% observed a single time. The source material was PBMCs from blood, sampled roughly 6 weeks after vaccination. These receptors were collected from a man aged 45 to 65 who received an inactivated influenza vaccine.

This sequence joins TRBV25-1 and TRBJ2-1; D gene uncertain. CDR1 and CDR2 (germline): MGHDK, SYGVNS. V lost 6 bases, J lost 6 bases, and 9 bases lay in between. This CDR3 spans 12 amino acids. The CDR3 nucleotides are TGTGCCAGCAGCGGTGGGCGCAATGAGCAGTTCTTC. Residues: CASSGGRNEQFF.

CDR3 loop: CSVAFFSYEQYF. The CDR3 nucleotides read TGCAGCGTTGCATTCTTCTCCTACGAGCAGTACTTC. The genes are TRBV29-1 and TRBJ2-7; unclear D gene. Germline CDR1 and CDR2: SQVTM and ANQGSEA. V was pared by 4 bases and J by 0 bases, with 7 bases between. The CDR3 contains 12 residues.

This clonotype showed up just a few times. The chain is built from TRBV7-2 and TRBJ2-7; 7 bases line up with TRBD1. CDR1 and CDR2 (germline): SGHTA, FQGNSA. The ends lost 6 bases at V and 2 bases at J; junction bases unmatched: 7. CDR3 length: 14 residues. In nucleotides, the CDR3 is TGTGCCAGCAGTCAGAGGGGGCGCCCCTACGAGCAGTACTTC. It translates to CASSQRGRPYEQYF.

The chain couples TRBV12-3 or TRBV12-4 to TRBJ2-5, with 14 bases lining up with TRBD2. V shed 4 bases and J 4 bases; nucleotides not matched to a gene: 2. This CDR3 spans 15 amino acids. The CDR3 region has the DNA TGTGCCAGCAGTTGGGGACTAGCGGGAGTAGAGACCCAGTACTTC. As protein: CASSWGLAGVETQYF.

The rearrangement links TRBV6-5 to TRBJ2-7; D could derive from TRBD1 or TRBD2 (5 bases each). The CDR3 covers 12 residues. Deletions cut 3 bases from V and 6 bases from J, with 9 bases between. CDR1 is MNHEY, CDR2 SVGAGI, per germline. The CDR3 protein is CASSYRGSEQYF. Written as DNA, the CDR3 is TGTGCCAGCAGTTATCGGGGCTCCGAGCAGTACTTC.

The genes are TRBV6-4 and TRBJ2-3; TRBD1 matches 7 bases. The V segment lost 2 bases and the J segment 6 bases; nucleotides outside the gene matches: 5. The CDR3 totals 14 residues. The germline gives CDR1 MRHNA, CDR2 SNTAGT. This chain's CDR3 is CASSDRGLGDTQYF. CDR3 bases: TGTGCCAGCAGTGACAGGGGGCTGGGGGATACGCAGTATTTT.

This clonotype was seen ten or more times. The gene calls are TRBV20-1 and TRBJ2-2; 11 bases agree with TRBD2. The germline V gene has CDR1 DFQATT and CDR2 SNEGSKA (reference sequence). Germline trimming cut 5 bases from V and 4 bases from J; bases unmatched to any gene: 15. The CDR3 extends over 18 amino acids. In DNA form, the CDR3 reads TGCAGTGCTGCCTTGAGTACTAGCGGGAGTCGGGGCACCGGGGAGCTGTTTTTT. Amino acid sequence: CSAALSTSGSRGTGELFF.

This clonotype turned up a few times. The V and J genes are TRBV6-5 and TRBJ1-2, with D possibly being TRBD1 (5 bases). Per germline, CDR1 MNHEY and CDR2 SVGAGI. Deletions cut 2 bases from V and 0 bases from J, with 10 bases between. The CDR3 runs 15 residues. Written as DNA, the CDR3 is TGTGCCAGCAGTTACAGGGGAGGGGCTAACTATGGCTACACCTTC. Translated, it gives CASSYRGGANYGYTF.

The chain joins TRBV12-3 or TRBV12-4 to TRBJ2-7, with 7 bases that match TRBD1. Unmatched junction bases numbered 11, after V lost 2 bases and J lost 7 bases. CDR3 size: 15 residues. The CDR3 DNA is TGTGCCAGCAGTTTATGGGCAGGGGGTGGTCGGGAGCAGTACTTC. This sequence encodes CASSLWAGGGREQYF.

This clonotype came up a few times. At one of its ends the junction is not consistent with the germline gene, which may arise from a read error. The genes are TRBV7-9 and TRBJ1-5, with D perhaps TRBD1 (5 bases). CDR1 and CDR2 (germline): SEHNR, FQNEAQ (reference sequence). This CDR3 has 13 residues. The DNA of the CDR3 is TGTGCCAGCAGCTTATTGGACAATCAGCCACAGCATTTT. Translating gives CASSLLDNQPQHF.

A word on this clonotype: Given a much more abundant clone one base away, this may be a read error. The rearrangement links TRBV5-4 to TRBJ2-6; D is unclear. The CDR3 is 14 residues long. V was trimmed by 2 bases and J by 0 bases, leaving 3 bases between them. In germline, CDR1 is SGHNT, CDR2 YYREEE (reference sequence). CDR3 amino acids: CASSFSSGANVLTF. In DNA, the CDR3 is TGTGCCAGCAGCTTTAGCTCTGGGGCCAACGTCCTGACTTTC.

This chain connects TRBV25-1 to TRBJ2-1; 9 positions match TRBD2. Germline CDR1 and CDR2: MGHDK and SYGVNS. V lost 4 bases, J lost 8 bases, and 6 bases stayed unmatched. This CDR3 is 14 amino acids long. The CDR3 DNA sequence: TGTGCCAGCAGTGGAGCGGGAGGCGTGGATGAGCAGTTCTTC. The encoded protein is CASSGAGGVDEQFF.

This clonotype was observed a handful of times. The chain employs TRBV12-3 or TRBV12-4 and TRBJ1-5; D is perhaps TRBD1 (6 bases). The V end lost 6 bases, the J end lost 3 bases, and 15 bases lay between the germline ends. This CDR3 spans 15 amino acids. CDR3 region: CASSTGTVNNQPQHF. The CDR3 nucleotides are TGTGCCAGCAGCACAGGGACGGTAAACAATCAGCCCCAGCATTTT.

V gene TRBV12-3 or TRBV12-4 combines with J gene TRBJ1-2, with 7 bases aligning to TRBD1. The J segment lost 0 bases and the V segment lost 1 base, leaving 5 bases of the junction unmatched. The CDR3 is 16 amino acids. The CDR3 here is CASSLGGGTANYGYTF. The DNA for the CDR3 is TGTGCCAGCAGTTTAGGTGGAGGGACAGCTAACTATGGCTACACCTTC.

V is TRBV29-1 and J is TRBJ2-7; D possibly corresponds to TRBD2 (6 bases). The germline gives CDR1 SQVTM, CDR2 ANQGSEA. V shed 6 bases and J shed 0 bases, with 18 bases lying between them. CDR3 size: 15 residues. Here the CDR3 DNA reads TGCAGCGTCGTGGGAGGTCACGGGGCCTCCTACGAGCAGTACTTC. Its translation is CSVVGGHGASYEQYF.

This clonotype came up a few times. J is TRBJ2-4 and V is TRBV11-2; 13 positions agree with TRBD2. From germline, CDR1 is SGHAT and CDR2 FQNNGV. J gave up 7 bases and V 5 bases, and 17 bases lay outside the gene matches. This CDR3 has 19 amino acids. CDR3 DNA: TGTGCCAGCAGCCCTGGCACTAGCGGGGGGGCTGTGAGCGTCAACATTCAGTACTTC. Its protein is CASSPGTSGGAVSVNIQYF.

The DNA for the CDR3 is TGTGCCAGCAGCTCCTCAGGCCTAGCGGCCTCCTACGAGCAGTACTTC. Translated, it gives CASSSSGLAASYEQYF. This rearrangement joins TRBV7-2 to TRBJ2-7; TRBD2 aligns across 7 bases. Germline CDR1 reads SGHTA; CDR2 reads FQGNSA. V was clipped by 4 bases and J by 0 bases; unmatched bases: 9. The CDR3 consists of 16 residues.

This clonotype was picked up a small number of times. This CDR3 reads CSVRRDSTDTQYF. CDR3 DNA sequence: TGCAGCGTAAGACGGGACAGCACAGATACGCAGTATTTT. The rearrangement uses TRBV29-1 and TRBJ2-3; possibly TRBD1 or TRBD2 for D (5 bases each). This CDR3 has 13 residues. Looked up from germline, CDR1 is SQVTM and CDR2 is ANQGSEA. Trimming cost V 6 bases and J 0 bases, with 10 bases left between them.

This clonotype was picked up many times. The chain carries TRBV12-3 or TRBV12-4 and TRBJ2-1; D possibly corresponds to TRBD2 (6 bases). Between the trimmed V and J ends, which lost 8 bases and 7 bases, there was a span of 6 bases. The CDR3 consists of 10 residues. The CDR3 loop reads CASRGNEQFF. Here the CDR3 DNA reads TGTGCCAGCCGGGGGAATGAGCAGTTCTTC.

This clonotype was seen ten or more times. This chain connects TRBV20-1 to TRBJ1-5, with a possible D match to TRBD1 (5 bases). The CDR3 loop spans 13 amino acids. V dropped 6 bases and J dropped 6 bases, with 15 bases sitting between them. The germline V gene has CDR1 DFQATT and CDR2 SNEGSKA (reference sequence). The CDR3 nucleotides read TGCAGTGCGTCGGGCAGGGCGACTCAGCCCCAGCATTTT. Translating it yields CSASGRATQPQHF.

This CDR3 is CASSVGPGLTDFYEQYF. The CDR3 nucleotides are TGTGCCAGCAGCGTAGGGCCAGGTCTGACTGATTTCTACGAGCAGTACTTC. This rearrangement joins TRBV9 to TRBJ2-7; D is unresolved. From germline, CDR1 is SGDLS and CDR2 YYNGEE. Trimming took 0 bases from V and 3 from J, leaving 19 bases between them. The CDR3 extends over 17 amino acids.

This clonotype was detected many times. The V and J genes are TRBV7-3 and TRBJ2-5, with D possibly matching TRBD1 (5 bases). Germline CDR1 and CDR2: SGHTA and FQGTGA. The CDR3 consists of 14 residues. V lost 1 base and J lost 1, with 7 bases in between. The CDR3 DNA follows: TGTGCCAGCAGCTTAAGCAGGGCCCAAGAGACCCAGTACTTC. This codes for CASSLSRAQETQYF.

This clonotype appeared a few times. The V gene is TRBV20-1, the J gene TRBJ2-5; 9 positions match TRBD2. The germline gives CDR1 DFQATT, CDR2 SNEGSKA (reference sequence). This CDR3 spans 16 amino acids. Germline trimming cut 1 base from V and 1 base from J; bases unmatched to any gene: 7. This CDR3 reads CSARALLAGLQETQYF. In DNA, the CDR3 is TGCAGTGCTAGAGCCCTACTAGCGGGCCTCCAAGAGACCCAGTACTTC.

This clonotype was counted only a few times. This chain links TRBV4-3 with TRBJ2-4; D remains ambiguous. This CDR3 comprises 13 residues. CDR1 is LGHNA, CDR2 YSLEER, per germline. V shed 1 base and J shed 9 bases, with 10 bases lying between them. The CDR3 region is CASSQARGGIQYF. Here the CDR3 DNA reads TGCGCCAGCAGCCAAGCTCGCGGTGGCATTCAGTACTTC.

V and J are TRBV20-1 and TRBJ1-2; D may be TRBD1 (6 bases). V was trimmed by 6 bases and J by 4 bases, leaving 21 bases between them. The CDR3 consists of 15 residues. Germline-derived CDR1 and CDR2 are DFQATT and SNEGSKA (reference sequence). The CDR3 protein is CSATPGHRAIYGYTF. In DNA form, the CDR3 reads TGCAGTGCAACACCGGGACACCGTGCGATCTATGGCTACACCTTC.

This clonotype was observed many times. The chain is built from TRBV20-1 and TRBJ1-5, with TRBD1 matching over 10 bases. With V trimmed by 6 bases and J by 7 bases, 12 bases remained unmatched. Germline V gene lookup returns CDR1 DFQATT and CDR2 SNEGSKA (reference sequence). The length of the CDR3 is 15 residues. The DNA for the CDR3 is TGCAGTGCCAGACAGGGGGCAGGGGACGGGCAGCCCCAGCATTTT. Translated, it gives CSARQGAGDGQPQHF.

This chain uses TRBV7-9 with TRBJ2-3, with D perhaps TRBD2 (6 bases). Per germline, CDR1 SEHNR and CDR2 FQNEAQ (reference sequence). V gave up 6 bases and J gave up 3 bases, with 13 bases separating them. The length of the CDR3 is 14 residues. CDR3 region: CASSFSGETDTQYF. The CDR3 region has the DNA TGTGCCAGCAGTTTTAGCGGTGAAACAGATACGCAGTATTTT.

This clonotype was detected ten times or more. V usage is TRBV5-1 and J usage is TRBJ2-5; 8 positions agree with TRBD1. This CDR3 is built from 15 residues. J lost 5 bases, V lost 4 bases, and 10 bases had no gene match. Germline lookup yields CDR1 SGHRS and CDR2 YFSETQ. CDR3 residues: CASSTRSGGVETQYF. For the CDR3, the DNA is TGCGCCAGCAGCACGCGATCAGGGGGCGTGGAGACCCAGTACTTC.

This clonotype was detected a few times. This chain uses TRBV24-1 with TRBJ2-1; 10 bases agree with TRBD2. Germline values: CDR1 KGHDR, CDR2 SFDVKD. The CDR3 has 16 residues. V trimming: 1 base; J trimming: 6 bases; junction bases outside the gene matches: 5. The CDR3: CATSDFKAGGVNEQFF. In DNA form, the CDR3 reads TGTGCCACCAGTGATTTTAAAGCGGGAGGGGTCAATGAGCAGTTCTTC.

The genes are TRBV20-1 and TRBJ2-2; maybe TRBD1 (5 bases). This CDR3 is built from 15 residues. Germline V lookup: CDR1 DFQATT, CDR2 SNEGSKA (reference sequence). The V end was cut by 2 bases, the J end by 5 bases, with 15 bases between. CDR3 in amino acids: CSARQRTQETGELFF. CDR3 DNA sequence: TGCAGTGCTAGACAAAGGACACAAGAAACCGGGGAGCTGTTTTTT.

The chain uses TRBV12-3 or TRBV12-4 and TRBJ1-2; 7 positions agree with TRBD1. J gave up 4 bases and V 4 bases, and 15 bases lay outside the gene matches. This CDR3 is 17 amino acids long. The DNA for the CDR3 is TGTGCCAGCAGTTCTGACAGGGTTCTACCCGGTGGCTATGGCTACACCTTC. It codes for CASSSDRVLPGGYGYTF.

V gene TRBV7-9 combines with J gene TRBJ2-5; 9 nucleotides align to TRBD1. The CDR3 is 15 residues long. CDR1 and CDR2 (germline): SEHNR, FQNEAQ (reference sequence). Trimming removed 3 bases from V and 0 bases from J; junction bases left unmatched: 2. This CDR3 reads CASSLDRGHQETQYF. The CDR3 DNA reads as TGTGCCAGCAGCTTGGACAGGGGACACCAAGAGACCCAGTACTTC. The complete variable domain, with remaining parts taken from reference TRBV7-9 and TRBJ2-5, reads DTGVSQNPRHKITKRGQNVTFRCDPISEHNRLYWYRQTLGQGPEFLTYFQNEAQLEKSRLLSDRFSAERPKGSFSTLEIQRTEQGDSAMYLCASSLDRGHQETQYFGPGTRLLVL.